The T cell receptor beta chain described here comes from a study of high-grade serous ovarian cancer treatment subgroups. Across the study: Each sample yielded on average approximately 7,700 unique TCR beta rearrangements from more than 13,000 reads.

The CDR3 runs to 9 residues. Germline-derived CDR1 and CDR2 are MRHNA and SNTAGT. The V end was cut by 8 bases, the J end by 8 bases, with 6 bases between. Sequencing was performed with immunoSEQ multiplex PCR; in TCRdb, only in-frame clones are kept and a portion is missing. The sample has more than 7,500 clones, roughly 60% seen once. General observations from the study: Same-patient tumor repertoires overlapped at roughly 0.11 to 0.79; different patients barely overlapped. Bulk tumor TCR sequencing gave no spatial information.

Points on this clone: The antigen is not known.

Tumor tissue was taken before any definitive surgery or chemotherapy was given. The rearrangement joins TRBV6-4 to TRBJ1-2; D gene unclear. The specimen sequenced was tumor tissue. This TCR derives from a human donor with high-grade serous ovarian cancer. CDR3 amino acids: CASPSGYTF. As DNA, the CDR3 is TGTGCCAGCCCTTCGGGCTACACCTTC.